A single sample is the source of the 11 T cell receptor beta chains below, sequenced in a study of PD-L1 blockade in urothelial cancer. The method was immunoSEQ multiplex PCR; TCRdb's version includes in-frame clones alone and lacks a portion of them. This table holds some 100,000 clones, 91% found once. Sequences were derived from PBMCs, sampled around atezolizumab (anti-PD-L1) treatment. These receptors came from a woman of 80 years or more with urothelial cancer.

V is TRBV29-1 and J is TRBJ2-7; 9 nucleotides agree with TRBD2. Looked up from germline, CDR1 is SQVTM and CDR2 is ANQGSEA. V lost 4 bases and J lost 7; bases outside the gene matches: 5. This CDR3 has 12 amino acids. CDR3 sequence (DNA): TGCAGCGTTGGGGCGGGAGGGCGTGAGCAGTACTTC. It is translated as CSVGAGGREQYF.

CDR3 sequence reads: CSGQGFTGNTIYF. The CDR3 region has the DNA TGCAGCGGACAGGGATTTACTGGAAACACCATATATTTT. The V call is TRBV29-1, the J call TRBJ1-3; 7 bases match TRBD1. Per germline, CDR1 SQVTM and CDR2 ANQGSEA. After removal of 7 bases from V and 2 bases from J, the junction contained 5 bases not matched to a gene. This CDR3 is 13 amino acids long. Full variable domain (outside the CDR3, taken from reference TRBV29-1 and TRBJ1-3): SAVISQKPSRDICQRGTSLTIQCQVDSQVTMMFWYRQQPGQSLTLIATANQGSEATYESGFVIDKFPISRPNLTFSTLTVSNMSPEDSSIYLCSGQGFTGNTIYFGEGSWLTVV.

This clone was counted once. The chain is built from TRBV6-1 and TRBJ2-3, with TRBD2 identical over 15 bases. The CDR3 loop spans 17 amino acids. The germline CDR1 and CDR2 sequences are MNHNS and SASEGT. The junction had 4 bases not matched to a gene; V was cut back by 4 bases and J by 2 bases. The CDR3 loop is CASSGGLAGGPTDTQYF. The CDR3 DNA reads TGTGCCAGCAGTGGGGGACTAGCGGGAGGACCCACAGATACGCAGTATTTT.

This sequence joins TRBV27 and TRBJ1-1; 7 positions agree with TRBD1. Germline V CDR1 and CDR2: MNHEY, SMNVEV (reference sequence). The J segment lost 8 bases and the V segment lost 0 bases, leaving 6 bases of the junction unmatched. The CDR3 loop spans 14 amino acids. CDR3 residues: CASSLSYRGEEAFF. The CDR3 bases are TGTGCCAGCAGTTTATCGTACAGGGGCGAGGAAGCTTTCTTT.

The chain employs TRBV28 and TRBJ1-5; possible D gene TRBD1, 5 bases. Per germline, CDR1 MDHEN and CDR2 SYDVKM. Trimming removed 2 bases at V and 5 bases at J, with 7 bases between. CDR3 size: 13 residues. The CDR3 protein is CASSLGAHQPQHF. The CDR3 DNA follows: TGTGCCAGCAGTTTAGGGGCCCATCAGCCCCAGCATTTT.

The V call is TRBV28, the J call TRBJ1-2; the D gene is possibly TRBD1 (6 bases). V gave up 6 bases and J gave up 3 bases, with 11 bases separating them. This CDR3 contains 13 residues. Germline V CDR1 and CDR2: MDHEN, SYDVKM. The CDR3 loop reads CASRAGVDYGYTF. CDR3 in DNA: TGTGCCAGCAGGGCAGGGGTCGACTATGGCTACACCTTC.

CDR3 protein: CASSLGDTYSNQPQHF. For the CDR3, the DNA is TGTGCCAGCAGCTTAGGGGACACTTATAGCAATCAGCCCCAGCATTTT. The gene calls are TRBV7-6 and TRBJ1-5; perhaps TRBD1 as D (6 bases). The CDR3 consists of 16 residues. V was cut by 1 base and J by 0 bases, with 10 bases left in between. Per the germline V gene, CDR1 is SGHVS and CDR2 is FNYEAQ.

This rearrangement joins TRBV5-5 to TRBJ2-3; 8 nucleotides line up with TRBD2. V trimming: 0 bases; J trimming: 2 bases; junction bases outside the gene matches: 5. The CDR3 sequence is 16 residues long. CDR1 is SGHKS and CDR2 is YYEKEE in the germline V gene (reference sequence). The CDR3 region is CASSLASGSNTDTQYF. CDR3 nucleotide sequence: TGTGCCAGCAGCTTGGCCAGCGGGAGCAACACAGATACGCAGTATTTT.

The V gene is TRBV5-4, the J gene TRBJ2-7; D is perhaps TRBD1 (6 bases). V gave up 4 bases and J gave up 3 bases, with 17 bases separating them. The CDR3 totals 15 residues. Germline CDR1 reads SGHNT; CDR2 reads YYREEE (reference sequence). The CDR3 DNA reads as TGTGCCAGCAGCGAGGGACACGGAGGTCTCTACGAGCAGTACTTC. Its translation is CASSEGHGGLYEQYF.

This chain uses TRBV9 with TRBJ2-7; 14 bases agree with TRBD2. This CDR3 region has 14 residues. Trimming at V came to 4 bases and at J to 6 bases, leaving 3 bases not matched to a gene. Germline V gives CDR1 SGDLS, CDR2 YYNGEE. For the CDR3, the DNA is TGTGCCAGCAGCACCGGACTAGCGGGAGGCGAGCAGTACTTC. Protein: CASSTGLAGGEQYF.

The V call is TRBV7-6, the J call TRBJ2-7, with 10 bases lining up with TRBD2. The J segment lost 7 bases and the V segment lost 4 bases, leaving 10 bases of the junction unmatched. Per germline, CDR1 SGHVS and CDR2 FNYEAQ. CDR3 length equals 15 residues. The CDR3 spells CASSSSSGSSREQYF. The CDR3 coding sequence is TGTGCCAGCAGCTCTTCTAGCGGGAGCTCAAGGGAGCAGTACTTC.